The rows below give T cell receptor beta chains drawn from one sample of a study of T cell repertoires in cytomegalovirus infection. Using its own MiXCR run on the reads, TCRdb lists one record per CDR3 protein. The sample records some 180,000 distinct CDR3 sequences, roughly 9% being singletons. Sequencing used PBMCs. These receptors came from a human donor in good health (CMV status not recorded). Some clones in this sample may be carry-over from other donors' samples. The CDR3 runs from the conserved cysteine through the conserved F or W. A D gene is named only where the DNA matches it firmly. Some rows have no size entry. The others give once, few or many, or a class for an expanded clone.

many	NA	TRBV12-3/TRBV12-4	TRBJ1-5	CASRKGPNYNQPQHF	TGTGCCAGCCGGAAGGGCCCCAATTACAATCAGCCCCAGCATTTT
many	TRBD2	TRBV7-6	TRBJ2-1	CASSQWSSSGSSSYNEQFF	TGTGCCAGCAGCCAATGGTCCTCTAGCGGTTCGAGCTCCTACAATGAGCAGTTCTTC
many	TRBD1	TRBV28	TRBJ1-5	CASSLLGTGESSNQPQHF	TGTGCCAGCAGTTTATTGGGGACAGGGGAGAGTAGCAATCAGCCCCAGCATTTT
NA	NA	TRBV12-3/TRBV12-4	TRBJ2-7	CASTQGAYEQYF	TGTGCCAGCACTCAGGGAGCCTACGAGCAGTACTTC
many	NA	TRBV7-2	TRBJ2-1	CASSFVGTYNEQFF	TGTGCCAGCAGCTTTGTTGGGACCTACAATGAGCAGTTCTTC
few	TRBD1	TRBV24-1	TRBJ2-1	CATKGTGGGEQFF	TGTGCCACCAAAGGGACAGGGGGCGGTGAGCAGTTCTTC
many	TRBD1	TRBV7-9	TRBJ1-2	CASSGRDRANYGYTF	TGTGCCAGCAGCGGACGGGACAGAGCTAACTATGGCTACACCTTC
many	NA	TRBV28	TRBJ2-7	CASSGTYEQYF	TGTGCCAGCAGTGGCACCTACGAGCAGTACTTC
NA	TRBD2	TRBV20-1	TRBJ2-4	CSASRGGNIQYF	TGCAGTGCTAGTCGGGGGGGAAACATTCAGTACTTC
few	NA	TRBV11-3	TRBJ2-1	CASSLGGTTSSYNEQFF	TGTGCCAGCAGCTTAGGTGGCACCACGAGCTCCTACAATGAGCAGTTCTTC
many	NA	TRBV7-2	TRBJ2-3	CASVVGRSSTDTQYF	TGTGCCAGCGTCGTAGGGAGGTCTAGCACAGATACGCAGTATTTT
many	NA	TRBV28	TRBJ2-2	CASRIQANTGELFF	TGTGCCAGCAGAATCCAGGCTAACACCGGGGAGCTGTTTTTT
many	NA	TRBV7-9	TRBJ2-3	CASSLQYPTDTQYF	TGTGCCAGCAGCTTACAGTATCCAACAGATACGCAGTATTTT
NA	TRBD1	TRBV28	TRBJ2-7	CATRQGAYEQYF	TGTGCCACACGACAGGGAGCCTACGAGCAGTACTTC
NA	TRBD1	TRBV2	TRBJ2-7	CASGAGTGGGEQYF	TGTGCCAGCGGAGCTGGGACAGGGGGCGGGGAGCAGTACTTC
many	NA	TRBV7-2	TRBJ1-2	CASSLRGGADYGYTF	TGTGCCAGCAGCCTCAGAGGGGGTGCTGACTATGGCTACACCTTC
many	NA	TRBV12-3/TRBV12-4	TRBJ2-7	CASSSYSSYEQYF	TGTGCCAGCAGCTCTTATAGCTCCTACGAGCAGTACTTC
NA	TRBD1	TRBV19	TRBJ1-1	CASRIFGQVNTEAFF	TGTGCCAGTAGAATCTTCGGACAGGTGAACACTGAAGCTTTCTTT
many	NA	TRBV28	TRBJ1-2	CASSLYGGNYGYTF	TGTGCCAGCAGTTTGTATGGGGGGAACTATGGCTACACCTTC
few	NA	TRBV28	TRBJ1-4	CASSPGTFEKLFF	TGTGCCAGCAGTCCCGGGACATTTGAAAAACTGTTTTTT
many	NA	TRBV7-2	TRBJ1-2	CASSLEDGYTF	TGTGCCAGCAGCTTGGAGGATGGCTACACCTTC
many	TRBD1	TRBV7-2	TRBJ1-2	CASSFPSGGNYGYTF	TGTGCCAGCAGCTTTCCATCAGGGGGCAACTATGGCTACACCTTC
few	NA	TRBV12-3/TRBV12-4	TRBJ2-3	CASRTPGHATTRYTQYF	TGTGCCAGCAGAACTCCGGGACACGCCACGACGAGGTATACGCAGTATTTT
NA	TRBD1	TRBV5-7	TRBJ2-2	CASSLGTGEFKFANTGELFF	TGTGCCAGCAGCCTCGGGACAGGGGAATTTAAGTTCGCGAACACCGGGGAGCTGTTTTTT
NA	NA	TRBV19	TRBJ2-1	CASLRVGGEQFF	TGTGCCAGCCTTAGGGTGGGGGGTGAGCAGTTCTTC
many	TRBD2	TRBV20-1	TRBJ2-5	CSGRGLAGETQYF	TGCAGTGGAAGAGGACTAGCGGGAGAGACCCAGTACTTC
few	TRBD1	TRBV2	TRBJ1-5	CASSFPRTGGHQPQHF	TGTGCCAGCAGCTTCCCCCGGACAGGAGGACATCAGCCCCAGCATTTT
many	NA	TRBV7-2	TRBJ1-3	CASSSLGSSSGNTIYF	TGTGCCAGCAGCTCCCTCGGTTCCAGCTCTGGAAACACCATATATTTT
many	NA	TRBV11-2	TRBJ2-3	CASSLESGFTDTQYF	TGTGCCAGCAGCTTAGAGTCGGGGTTTACAGATACGCAGTATTTT
many	NA	TRBV7-2	TRBJ1-5	CASTRDPSYSNQPQHF	TGTGCCAGCACCCGAGATCCTTCATATAGCAATCAGCCCCAGCATTTT
many	NA	TRBV7-2	TRBJ2-7	CASSLGQGRYEQYF	TGTGCCAGCAGCTTAGGTCAGGGGCGTTACGAGCAGTACTTC
many	NA	TRBV7-9	TRBJ1-1	CASTMRRGPNTEAFF	TGTGCCAGCACAATGAGGAGGGGCCCGAACACTGAAGCTTTCTTT
many	NA	TRBV7-8	TRBJ1-1	CASSQMRSTEAFF	TGTGCCAGCAGCCAGATGAGAAGCACTGAAGCTTTCTTT